This paragraph reports one TCR beta chain. The target antigen is unknown. V was pared by 4 bases and J by 7 bases, with 16 bases between. CDR3 length equals 15 residues. The V gene's germline CDR1 is LGHDT and CDR2 YNNKEL (reference sequence). This library used around 400 ng RNA and molecular barcoded adaptors spanning alpha/delta and beta/gamma chains. TCRdb recomputed calls from the reads with MiXCR, one row per CDR3 protein. Of about 48,000 distinct CDR3 sequences in the sample, 15% to 20% were seen once. This entry comes from a study of read filtering for tumor transcriptome and immune sequencing. Overall study results and limits: Without single-read clonotypes, shared clonotype proportions correlated more between IR-seq and RNA-seq.

The V gene is TRBV3-1, the J gene TRBJ1-4; TRBD1 might be the D (5 bases). The receptor was isolated from a donor at least 40 years old with multiple myeloma. Sequencing input: a population of CD138-negative cells sorted from bone marrow. This CDR3 reads CASSPNRWQGEKLFF. In nucleotides, the CDR3 is TGTGCCAGCAGCCCCAACAGGTGGCAAGGTGAAAAACTGTTTTTT.